Presented here are 21 T cell receptor beta chains from one specimen sequenced in a study of CXCR3-negative and CXCR3-positive naive CD8 T cells. Libraries of TRB cDNA were made by 5' RACE and carried UMIs. TCRdb processed the 5' RACE reads again and assigns one entry to each CDR3 protein, with no DNA. Recorded here are around 81,000 distinct CDR3 sequences; the top ten clones represent roughly 1.5%. The specimen was naive CXCR3- CD8+ T cells from blood. The subset here: CD45RO-CCR7+CD27+CD95- naive CD8+ T cells lacking CXCR3 (TNR3-). The receptors derive from a human donor in good health. Some clones in this sample may be carry-over from other donors' samples.

The V call is TRBV4-1, the J call TRBJ2-7; the D call from TCRdb, TRBD1, cannot be confirmed without DNA. The CDR3 is made up of 15 amino acids. Germline CDR1 MGHRA, CDR2 YSYEKL. The CDR3 sequence: CASSQVAGGDYEQYF.

V gene TRBV12-3 or TRBV12-4 combines with J gene TRBJ2-7; TCRdb returns TRBD1, unconfirmable since there is no DNA. The length of the CDR3 is 14 residues. CDR3 in amino acids: CASSLAGDTYEQYF.

The chain combines TRBV18 with TRBJ2-1; TCRdb names TRBD2, which stays unverified in the absence of DNA. CDR1 and CDR2 (germline): KGHSH, LQKENI. This CDR3 spans 14 amino acids. CDR3 sequence: CASSPVGEGNEQFF.

The chain links TRBV29-1 to TRBJ2-7; TCRdb selects TRBD1, and the lack of DNA leaves this call unchecked. From germline, CDR1 is SQVTM and CDR2 ANQGSEA. The CDR3 contains 13 residues. The CDR3 reads CSVEVRDRYEQYF.

The chain combines TRBV12-3 or TRBV12-4 with TRBJ2-3. CDR3 length: 17 residues. The CDR3 loop is CASSFVAGYSPKNTQYF.

This chain uses TRBV7-3 with TRBJ2-1; TCRdb gives TRBD2 as the D gene, but with no DNA this cannot be confirmed. This CDR3 region has 17 residues. The V gene's germline CDR1 is SGHTA and CDR2 FQGTGA. The CDR3 protein is CASSLTVAGGPSNEQFF.

The rearrangement joins TRBV4-3 to TRBJ2-3; the D call from TCRdb, TRBD2, cannot be confirmed without DNA. The CDR3 loop spans 17 amino acids. Germline CDR1 and CDR2: LGHNA and YSLEER. The CDR3 here is CASSQDPSGTSTDTQYF.

The rearrangement links TRBV29-1 to TRBJ2-7; TCRdb calls TRBD1, which cannot be checked without DNA. The CDR3 extends over 13 amino acids. Germline CDR1 SQVTM, CDR2 ANQGSEA. The CDR3 is CSVLTGSSYEQYF.

The V gene is TRBV4-2, the J gene TRBJ2-7. The germline V gene encodes CDR1 LGHNA and CDR2 YNFKEQ. The CDR3 is 15 amino acids. CDR3 region: CASSHLTLSSYEQYF.

V is TRBV29-1 and J is TRBJ2-2; checking the TCRdb D call of TRBD2 is not possible without DNA. Germline loops: CDR1 SQVTM, CDR2 ANQGSEA. The CDR3 covers 13 residues. The CDR3 reads CSVAAGGTGELFF.

The chain joins TRBV12-3 or TRBV12-4 to TRBJ2-5; no DNA is available, so the TRBD2 call from TCRdb remains unchecked. The CDR3 has 15 residues. CDR3 residues: CASTPTSGVGETQYF.

The chain links TRBV27 to TRBJ2-7. The CDR3 is 13 residues long. Germline CDR1 and CDR2: MNHEY and SMNVEV (reference sequence). CDR3 amino acids: CASSFGPAYEQYF.

The chain links TRBV29-1 to TRBJ2-1. Germline V lookup: CDR1 SQVTM, CDR2 ANQGSEA. The CDR3 loop spans 12 amino acids. The CDR3: CSALTVYNEQFF.

This chain links TRBV29-1 with TRBJ2-1; TCRdb indicates TRBD1, and absent DNA this call remains unverified. Germline lookup yields CDR1 SQVTM and CDR2 ANQGSEA. There are 14 residues in the CDR3. The CDR3 loop reads CSVVRGQTYNEQFF.

The genes are TRBV4-3 and TRBJ2-4; TCRdb's assignment of TRBD1 cannot be checked, as there is no DNA. The CDR3 consists of 14 residues. CDR1 and CDR2 from the germline V gene are LGHNA and YSLEER. The CDR3 region is CASSQGDSENIQYF.

This sequence joins TRBV20-1 and TRBJ2-3; as DNA is missing, the TRBD1 call by TCRdb cannot be tested. Germline CDR1 DFQATT, CDR2 SNEGSKA (reference sequence). The CDR3 consists of 15 residues. CDR3 sequence: CSARPPRRGVDTQYF.

The chain has TRBV29-1 and TRBJ2-7; TCRdb returns TRBD1, unconfirmable since there is no DNA. This CDR3 has 14 amino acids. The V gene's germline CDR1 is SQVTM and CDR2 ANQGSEA. This chain's CDR3 is CSVPAGTGGYEQYF.

This chain links TRBV5-4 with TRBJ2-7. The CDR3 loop spans 14 amino acids. CDR1 and CDR2 from the germline V gene are SGHNT and YYREEE (reference sequence). The CDR3 loop is CASSLGPVFGEQYF. The variable domain in full, completed from reference TRBV5-4 and TRBJ2-7, reads ETGVTQSPTHLIKTRGQQVTLRCSSQSGHNTVSWYQQALGQGPQFIFQYYREEENGRGNFPPRFSGLQFPNYSSELNVNALELDDSALYLCASSLGPVFGEQYFGPGTRLTVT.

The J gene is TRBJ1-5, the V gene TRBV12-3 or TRBV12-4; with no DNA, the TCRdb D assignment of TRBD1 cannot be verified. There are 16 residues in the CDR3. CDR3 loop: CASSSRDGSLNQPQHF.

The rearrangement uses TRBV9 and TRBJ2-2. Germline V gives CDR1 SGDLS, CDR2 YYNGEE. This CDR3 is built from 14 residues. The CDR3 reads CASSVDGVPGELFF.

This sequence joins TRBV6-2 or TRBV6-3 and TRBJ2-5. The CDR3 is 14 residues long. Per the germline V gene, CDR1 is MNHEY and CDR2 is SVGEGT. The CDR3 loop is CASSTGQDQETQYF.